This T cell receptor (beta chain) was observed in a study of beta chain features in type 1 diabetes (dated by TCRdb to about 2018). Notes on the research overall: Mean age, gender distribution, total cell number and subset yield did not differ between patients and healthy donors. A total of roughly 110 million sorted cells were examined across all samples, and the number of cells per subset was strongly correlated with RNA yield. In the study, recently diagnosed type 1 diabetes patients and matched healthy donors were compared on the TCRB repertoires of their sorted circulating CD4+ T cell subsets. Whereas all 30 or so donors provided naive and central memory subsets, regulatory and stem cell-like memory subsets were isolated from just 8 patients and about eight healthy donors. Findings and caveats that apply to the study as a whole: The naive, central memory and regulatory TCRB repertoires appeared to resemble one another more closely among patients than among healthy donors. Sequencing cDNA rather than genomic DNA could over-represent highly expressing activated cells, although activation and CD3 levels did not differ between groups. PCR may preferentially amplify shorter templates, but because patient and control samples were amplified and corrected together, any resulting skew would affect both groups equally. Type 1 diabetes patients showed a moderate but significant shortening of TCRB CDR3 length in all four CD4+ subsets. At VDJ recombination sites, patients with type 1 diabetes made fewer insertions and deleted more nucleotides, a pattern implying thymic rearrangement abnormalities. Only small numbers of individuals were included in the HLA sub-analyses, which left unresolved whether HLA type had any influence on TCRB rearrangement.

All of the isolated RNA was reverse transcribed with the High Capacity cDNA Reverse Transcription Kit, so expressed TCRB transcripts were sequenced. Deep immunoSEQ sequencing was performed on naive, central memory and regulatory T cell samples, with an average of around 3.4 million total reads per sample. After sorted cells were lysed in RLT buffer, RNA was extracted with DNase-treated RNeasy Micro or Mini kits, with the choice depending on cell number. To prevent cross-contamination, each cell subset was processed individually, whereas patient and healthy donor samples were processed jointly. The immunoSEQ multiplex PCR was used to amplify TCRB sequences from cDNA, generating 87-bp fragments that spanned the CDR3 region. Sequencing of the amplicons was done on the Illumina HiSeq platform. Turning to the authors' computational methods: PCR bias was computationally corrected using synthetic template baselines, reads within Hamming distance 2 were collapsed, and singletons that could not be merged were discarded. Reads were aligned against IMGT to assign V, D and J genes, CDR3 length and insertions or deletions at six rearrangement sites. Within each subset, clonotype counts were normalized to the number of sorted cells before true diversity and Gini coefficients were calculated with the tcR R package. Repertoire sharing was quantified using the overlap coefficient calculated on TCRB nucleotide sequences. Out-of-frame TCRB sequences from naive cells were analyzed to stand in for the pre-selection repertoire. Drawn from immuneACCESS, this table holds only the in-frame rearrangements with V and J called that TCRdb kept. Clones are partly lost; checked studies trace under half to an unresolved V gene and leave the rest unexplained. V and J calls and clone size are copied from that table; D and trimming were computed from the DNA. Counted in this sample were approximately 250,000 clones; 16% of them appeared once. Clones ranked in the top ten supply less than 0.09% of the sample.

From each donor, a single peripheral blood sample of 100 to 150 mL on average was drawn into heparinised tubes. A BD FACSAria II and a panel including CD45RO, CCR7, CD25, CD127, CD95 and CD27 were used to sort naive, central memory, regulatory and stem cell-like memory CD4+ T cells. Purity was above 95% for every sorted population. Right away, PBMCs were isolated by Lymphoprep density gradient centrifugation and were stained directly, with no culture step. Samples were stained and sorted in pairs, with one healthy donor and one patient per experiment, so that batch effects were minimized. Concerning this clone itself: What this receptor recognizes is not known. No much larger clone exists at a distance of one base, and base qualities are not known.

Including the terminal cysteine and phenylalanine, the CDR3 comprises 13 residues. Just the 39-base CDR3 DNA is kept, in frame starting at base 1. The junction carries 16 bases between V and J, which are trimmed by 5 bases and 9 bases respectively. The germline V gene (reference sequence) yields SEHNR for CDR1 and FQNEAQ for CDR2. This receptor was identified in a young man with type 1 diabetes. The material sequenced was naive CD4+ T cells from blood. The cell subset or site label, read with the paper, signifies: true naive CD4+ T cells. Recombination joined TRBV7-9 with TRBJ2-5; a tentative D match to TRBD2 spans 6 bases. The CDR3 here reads CASSGLWEDPQYF. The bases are TGTGCCAGCAGCGGGTTGTGGGAGGACCCCCAGTACTTC.